What follows are 30 T cell receptor beta chains derived from one specimen sequenced in a study of graft-versus-host responses after intestinal transplantation. The table came from immunoSEQ multiplex PCR; TCRdb's copy has only in-frame clones and leaves some out. The table records over 10,000 clones, 84% of them present only once. Sample: PBMCs, taken after intestinal transplantation. These receptors were taken from a human patient who received an intestinal transplant, so some T cells may come from the graft donor.

The chain employs TRBV7-2 and TRBJ2-5; TRBD2 might be the D (5 bases). CDR1 and CDR2 from the germline V gene are SGHTA and FQGNSA. V shed 2 bases and J shed 5 bases, with 12 bases lying between them. The CDR3 extends over 14 amino acids. CDR3 region: CASSLRPTGETQYF. The CDR3 nucleotides are TGTGCCAGCAGCTTAAGGCCGACGGGGGAGACCCAGTACTTC.

The gene calls are TRBV5-1 and TRBJ2-7; D is possibly TRBD1 (5 bases). This CDR3 is built from 14 residues. Germline V CDR1 and CDR2: SGHRS, YFSETQ. V lost 0 bases and J lost 0, with 7 bases in between. The CDR3 here is CASSLAQGSYEQYF. CDR3 sequence (DNA): TGCGCCAGCAGCTTGGCCCAGGGCTCCTACGAGCAGTACTTC.

This sequence joins TRBV10-1 and TRBJ1-2, with D perhaps matching TRBD1 (5 bases). The CDR3 extends over 13 amino acids. CDR1 and CDR2 from the germline V gene are WNHNN and SYGVQD (reference sequence). Trimming cost V 0 bases and J 4 bases, with 6 bases left between them. The CDR3 nucleotides are TGCGCCAGCAGTGAGTCTCAGGGCTATGGCTACACCTTC. Its protein product is CASSESQGYGYTF.

The CDR3 DNA follows: TGTGCCAGCAGACACAGGGAACGGAACCAAGAGACCCAGTACTTC. It yields the protein CASRHRERNQETQYF. V gene TRBV28 combines with J gene TRBJ2-5; tentative D call: TRBD1 (6 bases). Germline values: CDR1 MDHEN, CDR2 SYDVKM. CDR3 length: 15 amino acids. V lost 6 bases and J lost 0, with 14 bases in between.

The chain uses TRBV11-3 and TRBJ2-1, with TRBD2 identical over 9 bases. CDR1 SGHNT and CDR2 YENEEA come from the germline V gene. V was pared by 5 bases and J by 2 bases, with 4 bases of the junction left unmatched. This CDR3 spans 15 amino acids. The CDR3 protein is CASSPIAGAYNEQFF. CDR3 DNA: TGTGCCAGCAGCCCGATAGCGGGAGCCTACAATGAGCAGTTCTTC.

In its sample, this clone was seen a few times. The chain combines TRBV18 with TRBJ1-5, with a possible D match to TRBD1 (6 bases). This CDR3 has 13 residues. Between the trimmed V and J ends, which lost 1 base and 7 bases, there was a span of 8 bases. Germline V gene lookup returns CDR1 KGHSH and CDR2 LQKENI. The CDR3 reads CASSPQGDQPQHF. For the CDR3, the DNA is TGTGCCAGCTCACCACAGGGGGACCAGCCCCAGCATTTT.

This clone was detected only once. This rearrangement joins TRBV5-1 to TRBJ1-1, with D possibly matching TRBD1 (5 bases). Germline loops: CDR1 SGHRS, CDR2 YFSETQ. Trimming shortened V by 2 bases and J by 0 bases, and 11 bases separated the two germline ends. The CDR3 covers 15 residues. The CDR3 sequence is CASSLPGPLNTEAFF. In DNA form, the CDR3 reads TGCGCCAGCAGCTTACCGGGACCCCTGAACACTGAAGCTTTCTTT.

V gene TRBV9 combines with J gene TRBJ1-2; D may be TRBD1 (5 bases). Germline V gene sequence: CDR1 SGDLS, CDR2 YYNGEE. With 4 bases removed from V and 5 bases from J, the gap between germline ends came to 21 bases. The CDR3 runs 16 residues. In nucleotides, the CDR3 is TGTGCCAGCAGCCCCGAATGGAGACAGCCTATTTATGGCTACACCTTC. Encoded protein: CASSPEWRQPIYGYTF.

The V call is TRBV6-5, the J call TRBJ2-1; 7 bases match TRBD2. The CDR3 is 15 amino acids. Germline V lookup: CDR1 MNHEY, CDR2 SVGAGI. J was trimmed by 2 bases and V by 7 bases; bases with no gene match: 8. The CDR3 DNA reads TGTGCCAGCAAATTGAGGCGGGAGACCTACAATGAGCAGTTCTTC. Protein product: CASKLRRETYNEQFF.

The chain links TRBV25-1 to TRBJ1-1; D is undetermined. CDR1 and CDR2 (germline): MGHDK, SYGVNS. V shed 6 bases and J shed 6 bases, with 8 bases lying between them. The CDR3 runs to 11 residues. This CDR3 reads CASRAGSEAFF. Written as DNA, the CDR3 is TGTGCCAGCAGGGCAGGATCTGAAGCTTTCTTT.

The V call is TRBV5-1, the J call TRBJ2-1, with 10 bases fitting TRBD2. The V and J ends lost 4 bases and 5 bases, in that order; junction bases with no gene match: 0. Germline CDR1 reads SGHRS; CDR2 reads YFSETQ. This CDR3 comprises 13 residues. DNA for the CDR3: TGCGCCAGCAGCCTAGCGGGGGACAATGAGCAGTTCTTC. Encoded protein: CASSLAGDNEQFF.

V is TRBV5-4 and J is TRBJ1-2; tentative D call: TRBD1 (6 bases). This CDR3 is 15 amino acids long. Germline V gene sequence: CDR1 SGHNT, CDR2 YYREEE (reference sequence). Trimming took 4 bases from V and 4 from J, leaving 17 bases between them. The CDR3 sequence is CASSLYNTGIYGYTF. The DNA of the CDR3 is TGTGCCAGCAGCCTATACAACACAGGGATCTATGGCTACACCTTC.

The chain recombines TRBV19 with TRBJ2-7; the D is unclear. The V end was cut by 3 bases, the J end by 0 bases, with 9 bases between. Germline V gene sequence: CDR1 LNHDA, CDR2 SQIVND (reference sequence). This CDR3 has 14 amino acids. The CDR3 region has the DNA TGTGCCAGTAGTATTTCTGCAATCTCCTACGAGCAGTACTTC. Its protein product is CASSISAISYEQYF. Filled out from reference TRBV19 and TRBJ2-7, the complete variable domain reads DGGITQSPKYLFRKEGQNVTLSCEQNLNHDAMYWYRQDPGQGLRLIYYSQIVNDFQKGDIAEGYSVSREKKESFPLTVTSAQKNPTAFYLCASSISAISYEQYFGPGTRLTVT.

The chain couples TRBV10-3 to TRBJ2-3; the D gene is possibly TRBD1 (5 bases). V was cut by 4 bases and J by 0 bases, with 8 bases left in between. Germline CDR1 and CDR2: ENHRY and SYGVKD. The CDR3 extends over 14 amino acids. The CDR3 DNA reads as TGTGCCATCAGTGCGACAGCTAGCACAGATACGCAGTATTTT. As protein: CAISATASTDTQYF.

In its sample, this clone was seen once. The chain carries TRBV5-6 and TRBJ2-7; 9 bases agree with TRBD1. J was trimmed by 0 bases and V by 0 bases; bases with no gene match: 1. Germline CDR1 is SGHDT and CDR2 is YYEEEE. The CDR3 has 15 residues. The CDR3 nucleotides read TGTGCCAGCAGCTTGGGGACAGGGGTCTCCTACGAGCAGTACTTC. The encoded protein is CASSLGTGVSYEQYF.

The chain joins TRBV4-2 to TRBJ1-1; D gene uncertain. Germline V gene data show CDR1 as LGHNA and CDR2 as YNFKEQ. V was clipped by 5 bases and J by 7 bases, with 17 bases between them. The CDR3 totals 14 residues. The CDR3, as DNA: TGTGCCAGCAGCAAAAGATCGGGCGGGCGTGAAGCTTTCTTT. Amino acid sequence: CASSKRSGGREAFF.

The chain recombines TRBV6-5 with TRBJ2-4, with TRBD2 identical over 10 bases. After removal of 3 bases from V and 7 bases from J, the junction contained 9 bases not matched to a gene. CDR1 and CDR2 (germline): MNHEY, SVGAGI. The CDR3 runs to 16 residues. For the CDR3, the DNA is TGTGCCAGCAGTTATGGCCTAGCGGGAGTCGGGAACATTCAGTACTTC. Its protein product is CASSYGLAGVGNIQYF.

The V and J genes are TRBV5-1 and TRBJ2-3, with D perhaps given as TRBD1 or TRBD2 (6 bases each). V gave up 0 bases and J gave up 0 bases, with 14 bases separating them. There are 17 residues in the CDR3. Germline V gives CDR1 SGHRS, CDR2 YFSETQ. The CDR3 sequence: CASSLAVTGGSTDTQYF. Written as DNA, the CDR3 is TGCGCCAGCAGCTTGGCTGTGACAGGAGGGAGCACAGATACGCAGTATTTT.

This chain links TRBV6-5 with TRBJ1-5; perhaps TRBD1 as D (6 bases). Germline V gene data show CDR1 as MNHEY and CDR2 as SVGAGI. Deletions cut 6 bases from V and 7 bases from J, with 19 bases between. CDR3 length equals 15 residues. The CDR3 region is CASRPPQGTRQPQHF. The CDR3, as DNA: TGTGCCAGCAGGCCCCCCCAGGGGACTCGACAGCCCCAGCATTTT.

The rearrangement uses TRBV19 and TRBJ2-3, with 7 positions matching TRBD2. Losses at the gene ends were 3 bases for V and 0 bases for J; bases not matched to a gene: 12. Germline assignment: CDR1 LNHDA and CDR2 SQIVND (reference sequence). The CDR3 loop spans 18 amino acids. This CDR3 is CASSIVWGGITSTDTQYF. In DNA, the CDR3 is TGTGCCAGTAGTATCGTGTGGGGAGGGATTACTAGCACAGATACGCAGTATTTT.

The chain is built from TRBV6-1 and TRBJ2-3; 9 nucleotides line up with TRBD1. Germline CDR1 reads MNHNS; CDR2 reads SASEGT. The junction had 9 bases not matched to a gene; V was cut back by 7 bases and J by 4 bases. This CDR3 comprises 15 residues. CDR3 bases: TGTGCCAGCATCAATACCGGGACAGGGTCAGATACGCAGTATTTT. Its translation: CASINTGTGSDTQYF.

The chain uses TRBV7-9 and TRBJ2-5; a weak D match, TRBD2 (5 bases). The CDR3 consists of 17 residues. V was shortened by 1 base and J by 4 bases, with 19 bases between the two germline ends. Germline lookup yields CDR1 SEHNR and CDR2 FQNEAQ (reference sequence). CDR3 region: CASSLVSSSDGRETQYF. The CDR3 DNA sequence: TGTGCCAGCAGCTTAGTATCTTCCAGCGATGGGAGAGAGACCCAGTACTTC.

V is TRBV5-1 and J is TRBJ2-1; 9 bases agree with TRBD2. Germline V lookup: CDR1 SGHRS, CDR2 YFSETQ. V dropped 1 base and J dropped 8; count of bases not matched to a gene: 7. The CDR3 extends over 15 amino acids. CDR3 loop: CASSLRGLAIDEQFF. CDR3 nucleotides: TGCGCCAGCAGCTTGAGGGGACTAGCTATCGATGAGCAGTTCTTC.

In this sample, this clone turned up a few times. The rearrangement links TRBV9 to TRBJ1-3, with 7 bases aligning to TRBD1. The germline V gene has CDR1 SGDLS and CDR2 YYNGEE. The CDR3 is made up of 17 amino acids. J was trimmed by 4 bases and V by 4 bases; bases with no gene match: 14. The CDR3 protein is CASSPQIGGFLGNTIYF. The CDR3 coding sequence is TGTGCCAGCAGCCCACAAATAGGGGGCTTCCTCGGAAACACCATATATTTT.

The chain carries TRBV18 and TRBJ1-1; no reliable D call. The germline gives CDR1 KGHSH, CDR2 LQKENI. Trimming pared 2 bases from V and 1 base from J, leaving 5 bases between. CDR3 length equals 13 residues. This chain's CDR3 is CASSPGENTEAFF. As DNA, the CDR3 is TGTGCCAGCTCACCAGGGGAGAACACTGAAGCTTTCTTT.

V gene TRBV30 combines with J gene TRBJ2-2; D may be TRBD1 or TRBD2 (6 bases each). Germline V gene data show CDR1 as GTSNPN and CDR2 as SVGIG (reference sequence). V was pared by 4 bases and J by 5 bases, with 17 bases between. The CDR3 extends over 15 amino acids. The CDR3 loop reads CAWNPQGRFTGELFF. The CDR3 region has the DNA TGTGCCTGGAACCCTCAGGGGAGGTTTACCGGGGAGCTGTTTTTT.

This chain joins TRBV5-8 and TRBJ1-1, with D possibly matching TRBD1 (6 bases). V was cut by 4 bases and J by 4 bases, with 14 bases left in between. The CDR3 runs to 14 residues. Germline-derived CDR1 and CDR2 are SGHTS and YDEGEE. The CDR3 protein is CASSAGGGSTEAFF. The CDR3 DNA reads as TGTGCCAGCAGCGCCGGCGGGGGCTCCACTGAAGCTTTCTTT.

V is TRBV9 and J is TRBJ2-1, with unresolved D. V was trimmed by 0 bases and J by 1 base, leaving 8 bases between them. The CDR3 is 15 residues long. The germline V gene encodes CDR1 SGDLS and CDR2 YYNGEE. CDR3 nucleotides: TGTGCCAGCAGCGTAGACAGTTCTTCCTACAATGAGCAGTTCTTC. Amino acid sequence: CASSVDSSSYNEQFF.

Within the sample, this clone is medium-sized. The chain carries TRBV5-1 and TRBJ1-5; unclear D gene. Trimming cost V 3 bases and J 0 bases, with 16 bases left between them. Germline loops: CDR1 SGHRS, CDR2 YFSETQ. The CDR3 has 17 amino acids. CDR3 residues: CASSSEGKGLSNQPQHF. The CDR3 nucleotides read TGCGCCAGCAGCTCTGAGGGAAAGGGCCTTAGCAATCAGCCCCAGCATTTT.

The V gene is TRBV6-5, the J gene TRBJ2-7, with a tentative D call TRBD2 (5 bases). The CDR3 covers 13 residues. V was shortened by 8 bases and J by 0 bases, with 11 bases between the two germline ends. Germline assignment: CDR1 MNHEY and CDR2 SVGAGI. The CDR3 DNA follows: TGTGCCAGCGGGCGGAGGATCTCCTACGAGCAGTACTTC. Translation: CASGRRISYEQYF.